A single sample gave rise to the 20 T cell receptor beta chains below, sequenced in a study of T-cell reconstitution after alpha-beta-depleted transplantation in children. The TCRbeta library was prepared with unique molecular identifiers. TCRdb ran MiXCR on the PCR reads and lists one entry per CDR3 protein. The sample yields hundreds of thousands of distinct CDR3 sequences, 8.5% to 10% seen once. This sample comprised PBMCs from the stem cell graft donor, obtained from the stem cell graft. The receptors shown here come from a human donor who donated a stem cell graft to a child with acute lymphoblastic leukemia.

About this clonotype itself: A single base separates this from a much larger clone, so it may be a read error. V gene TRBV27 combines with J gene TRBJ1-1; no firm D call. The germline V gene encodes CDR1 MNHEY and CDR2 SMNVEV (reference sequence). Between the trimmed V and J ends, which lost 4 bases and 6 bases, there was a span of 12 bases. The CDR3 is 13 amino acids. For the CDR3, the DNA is TGTGCCAGCAGTTACGCTTCCCAGGCTGAAGCTTTCTTT. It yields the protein CASSYASQAEAFF.

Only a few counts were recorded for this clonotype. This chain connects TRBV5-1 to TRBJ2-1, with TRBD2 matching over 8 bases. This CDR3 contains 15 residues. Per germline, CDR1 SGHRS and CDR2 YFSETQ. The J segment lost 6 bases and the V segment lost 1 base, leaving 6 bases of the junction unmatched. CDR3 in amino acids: CASSLFRGGPNEQFF. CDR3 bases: TGCGCCAGCAGCTTGTTCCGGGGGGGCCCCAATGAGCAGTTCTTC.

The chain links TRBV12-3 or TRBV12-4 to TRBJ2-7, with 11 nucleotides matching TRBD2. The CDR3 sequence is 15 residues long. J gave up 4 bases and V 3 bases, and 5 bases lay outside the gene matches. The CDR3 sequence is CASSFRLAGTYEQYF. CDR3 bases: TGTGCCAGCAGTTTCCGACTAGCGGGGACGTACGAGCAGTACTTC.

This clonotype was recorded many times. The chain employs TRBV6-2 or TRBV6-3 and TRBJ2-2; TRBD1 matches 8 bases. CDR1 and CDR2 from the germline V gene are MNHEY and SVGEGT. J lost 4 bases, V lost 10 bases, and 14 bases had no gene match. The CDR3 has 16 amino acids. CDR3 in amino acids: CATKRTGPNATGELFF. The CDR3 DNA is TGTGCCACCAAAAGGACAGGGCCCAACGCCACCGGGGAGCTGTTTTTT.

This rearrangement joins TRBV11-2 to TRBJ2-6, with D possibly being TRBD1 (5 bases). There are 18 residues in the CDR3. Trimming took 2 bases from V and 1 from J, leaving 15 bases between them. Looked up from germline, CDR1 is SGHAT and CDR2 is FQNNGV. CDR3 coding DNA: TGTGCCAGCAGCTTACAAGGCAGGGTGGGGTCTGGGGCCAACGTCCTGACTTTC. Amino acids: CASSLQGRVGSGANVLTF.

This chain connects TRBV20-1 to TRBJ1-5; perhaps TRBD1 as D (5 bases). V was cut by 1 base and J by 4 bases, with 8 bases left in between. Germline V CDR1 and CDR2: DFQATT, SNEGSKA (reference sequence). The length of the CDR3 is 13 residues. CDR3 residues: CSARGGENQPQHF. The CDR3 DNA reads TGCAGTGCTAGAGGGGGGGAAAATCAGCCCCAGCATTTT.

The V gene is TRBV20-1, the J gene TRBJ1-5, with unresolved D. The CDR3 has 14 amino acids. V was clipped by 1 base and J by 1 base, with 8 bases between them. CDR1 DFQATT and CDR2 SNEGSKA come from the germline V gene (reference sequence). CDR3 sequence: CSARVGLSNQPQHF. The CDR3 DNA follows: TGCAGTGCTAGAGTGGGCCTGAGCAATCAGCCCCAGCATTTT.

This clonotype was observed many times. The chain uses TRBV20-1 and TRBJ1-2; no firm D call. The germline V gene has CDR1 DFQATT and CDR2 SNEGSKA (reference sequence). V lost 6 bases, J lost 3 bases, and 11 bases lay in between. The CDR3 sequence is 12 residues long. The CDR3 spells CSAKTPDYGYTF. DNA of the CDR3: TGCAGTGCGAAGACTCCGGACTATGGCTACACCTTC.

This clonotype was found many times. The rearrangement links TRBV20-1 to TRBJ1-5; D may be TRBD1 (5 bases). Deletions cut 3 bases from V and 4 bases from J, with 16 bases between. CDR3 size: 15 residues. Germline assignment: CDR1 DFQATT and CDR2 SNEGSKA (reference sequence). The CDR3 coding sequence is TGCAGTGCTAGGGATCCGGGACCTAGGAATCAGCCCCAGCATTTT. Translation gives CSARDPGPRNQPQHF.

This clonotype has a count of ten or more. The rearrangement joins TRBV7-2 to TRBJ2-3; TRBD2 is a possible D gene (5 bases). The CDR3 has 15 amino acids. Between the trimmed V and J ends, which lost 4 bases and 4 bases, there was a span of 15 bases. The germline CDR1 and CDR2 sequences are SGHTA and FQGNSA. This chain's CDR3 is CASSSRLRPADTQYF. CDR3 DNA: TGTGCCAGCAGCTCAAGACTACGTCCCGCAGATACGCAGTATTTT.

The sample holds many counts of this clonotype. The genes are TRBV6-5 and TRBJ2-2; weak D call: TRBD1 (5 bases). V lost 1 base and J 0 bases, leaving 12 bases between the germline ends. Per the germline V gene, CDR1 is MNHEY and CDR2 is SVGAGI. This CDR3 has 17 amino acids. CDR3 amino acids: CASSYFRANANTGELFF. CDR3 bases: TGTGCCAGCAGTTACTTCAGGGCAAACGCGAACACCGGGGAGCTGTTTTTT.

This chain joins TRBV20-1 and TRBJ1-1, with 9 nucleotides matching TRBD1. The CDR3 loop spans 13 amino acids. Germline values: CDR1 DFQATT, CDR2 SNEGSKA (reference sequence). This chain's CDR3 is CRAPRDRAPEAFF. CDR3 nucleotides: TGCAGGGCCCCACGGGACAGGGCCCCTGAAGCTTTCTTT.

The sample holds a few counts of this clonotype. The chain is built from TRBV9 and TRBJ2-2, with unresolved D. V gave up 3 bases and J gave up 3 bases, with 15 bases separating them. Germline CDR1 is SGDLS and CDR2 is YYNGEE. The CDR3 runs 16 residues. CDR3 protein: CASSGPGLRDTGELFF. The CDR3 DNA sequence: TGTGCCAGCAGCGGACCTGGTCTGAGAGACACCGGGGAGCTGTTTTTT.

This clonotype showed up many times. CDR3 region: CASSLVPEANTGELFF. The CDR3 DNA reads as TGCGCCAGCAGCTTGGTTCCTGAGGCGAACACCGGGGAGCTGTTTTTT. The chain has TRBV5-1 and TRBJ2-2; D gene unclear. The CDR3 is made up of 16 amino acids. Germline V gives CDR1 SGHRS, CDR2 YFSETQ. The V gene lost 0 bases and the J gene lost 0 bases, with 9 bases spanning the gap.

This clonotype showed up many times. CDR3 amino acids: CASSPSPGNNVDTF. The CDR3 DNA reads as TGTGCCAGCAGCCCCAGCCCGGGGAACAATGTGGACACCTTC. The chain couples TRBV11-1 to TRBJ1-2; D is ambiguous. Germline lookup yields CDR1 SGHAT and CDR2 FQDESV (reference sequence). CDR3 length: 14 amino acids. V was cut by 5 bases and J by 12 bases, with 22 bases left in between.

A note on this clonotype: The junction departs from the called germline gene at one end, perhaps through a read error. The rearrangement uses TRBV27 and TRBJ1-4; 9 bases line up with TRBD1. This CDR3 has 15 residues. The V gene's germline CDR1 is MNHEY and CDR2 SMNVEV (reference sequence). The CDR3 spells CAGSPGGQGGEKLFF. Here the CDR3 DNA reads TGTGCCGGCAGCCCCGGGGGACAGGGTGGTGAAAAACTGTTTTTT.

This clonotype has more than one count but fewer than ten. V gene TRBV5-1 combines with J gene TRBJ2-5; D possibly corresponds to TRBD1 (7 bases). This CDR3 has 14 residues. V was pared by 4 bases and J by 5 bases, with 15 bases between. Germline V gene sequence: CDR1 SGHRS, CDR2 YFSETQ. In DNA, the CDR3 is TGCGCCAGCAGCCTCGGGGGACAGTTTGAGACCCAGTACTTC. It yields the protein CASSLGGQFETQYF.

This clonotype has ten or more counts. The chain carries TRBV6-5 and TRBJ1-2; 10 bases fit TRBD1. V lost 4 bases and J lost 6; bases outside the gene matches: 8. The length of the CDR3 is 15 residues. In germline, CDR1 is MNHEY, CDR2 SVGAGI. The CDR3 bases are TGTGCCAGCAGTTCCACGACAGGGGGCGAACATGGCTACACCTTC. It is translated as CASSSTTGGEHGYTF.

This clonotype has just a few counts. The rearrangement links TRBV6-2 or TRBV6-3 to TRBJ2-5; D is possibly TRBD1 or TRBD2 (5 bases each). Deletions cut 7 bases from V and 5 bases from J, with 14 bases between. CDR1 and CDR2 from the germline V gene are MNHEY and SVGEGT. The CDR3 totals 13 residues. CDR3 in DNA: TGTGCCAGCACCCAAGCCGGGGCGGAGACCCAGTACTTC. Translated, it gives CASTQAGAETQYF.

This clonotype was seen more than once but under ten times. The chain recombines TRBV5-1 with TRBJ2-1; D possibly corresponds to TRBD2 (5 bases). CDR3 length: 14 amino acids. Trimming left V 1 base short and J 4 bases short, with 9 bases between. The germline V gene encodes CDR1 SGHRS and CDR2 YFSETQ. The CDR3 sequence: CASSLPGLYNEQFF. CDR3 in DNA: TGCGCCAGCAGCTTGCCCGGACTTTACAATGAGCAGTTCTTC.